This TCR beta chain was sequenced during a study of blood T cell repertoires in COVID-19. Study background: The United States, Italy and Spain were the sources of the acute and convalescent COVID-19 samples.

Original processing notes: Scientists estimated how many nucleated cells there were by amplifying reference gene primers. Generated by immunoSEQ multiplex PCR, the TCRdb table keeps only in-frame clones and is missing some. From that table come the V and J calls and clone size; the DNA was used to work out D and trimming. The sample contains approximately 140,000 clones, 84% of which appear only once. V shed 2 bases and J shed 4 bases, with 11 bases lying between them. Germline CDR1 is GTSNPN and CDR2 is SVGIG (reference sequence). This CDR3 is 13 amino acids long. V is TRBV30 and J is TRBJ1-2; tentative D call: TRBD1 (5 bases). The source of this sequence is a man younger than 40 with COVID-19, enrolled during active disease. Input material: peripheral blood. CDR3 amino acids: CAWSPRGVYGYTF. CDR3 sequence (DNA): TGTGCCTGGAGTCCGCGGGGGGTCTATGGCTACACCTTC.